This T cell receptor (beta chain) was sequenced in a study of T cell repertoires in cytomegalovirus infection. At the level of the study: HLA-C-restricted CMV epitopes, recently identified, and well-studied HLA-B-restricted ones were used by the study. From public TCR beta signatures came an indication of both CMV infection and matching HLA type. Study findings and constraints: Accumulated public TCR beta family frequency recognized individuals carrying CMV together with the relevant HLA. CMV-specific TCR beta clonotypes restricted by HLA-C dominated the ex vivo response.

One entry per CDR3 protein, called by TCRdb with MiXCR from the reads. The table lists 900,000 to 950,000 distinct CDR3 sequences, roughly 31% of them singletons. Of note for this clonotype: The antigen is undetermined.

V lost 5 bases and J 3 bases, leaving 10 bases between the germline ends. CDR1 SGHTA and CDR2 FQGTGA come from the germline V gene. CDR3 length: 13 amino acids. The J gene is TRBJ1-2, the V gene TRBV7-3; D remains unclear. This sequence was found in a human donor in good health (CMV status not recorded). Some clones in this sample may be carry-over from other donors' samples. Sample: cultured CD8+ T cells from PBMCs, taken from culture after CMV antigen stimulation. Here the CDR3 reads CASSTRLHYGYTF. The DNA for the CDR3 is TGTGCCAGCAGCACCAGACTGCACTATGGCTACACCTTC.